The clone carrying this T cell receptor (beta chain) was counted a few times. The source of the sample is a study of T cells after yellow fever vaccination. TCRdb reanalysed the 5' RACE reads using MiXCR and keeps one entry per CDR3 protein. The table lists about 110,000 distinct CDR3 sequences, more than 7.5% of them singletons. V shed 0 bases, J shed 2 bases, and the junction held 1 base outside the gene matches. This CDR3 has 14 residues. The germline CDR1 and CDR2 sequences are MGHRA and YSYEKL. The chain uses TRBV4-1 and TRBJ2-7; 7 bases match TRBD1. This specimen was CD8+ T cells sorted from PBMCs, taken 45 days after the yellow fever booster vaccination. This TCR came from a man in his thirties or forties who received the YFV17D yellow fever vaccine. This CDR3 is CASSQEQGAYEQYF. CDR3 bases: TGCGCCAGCAGCCAAGAGCAGGGGGCCTACGAGCAGTACTTC.